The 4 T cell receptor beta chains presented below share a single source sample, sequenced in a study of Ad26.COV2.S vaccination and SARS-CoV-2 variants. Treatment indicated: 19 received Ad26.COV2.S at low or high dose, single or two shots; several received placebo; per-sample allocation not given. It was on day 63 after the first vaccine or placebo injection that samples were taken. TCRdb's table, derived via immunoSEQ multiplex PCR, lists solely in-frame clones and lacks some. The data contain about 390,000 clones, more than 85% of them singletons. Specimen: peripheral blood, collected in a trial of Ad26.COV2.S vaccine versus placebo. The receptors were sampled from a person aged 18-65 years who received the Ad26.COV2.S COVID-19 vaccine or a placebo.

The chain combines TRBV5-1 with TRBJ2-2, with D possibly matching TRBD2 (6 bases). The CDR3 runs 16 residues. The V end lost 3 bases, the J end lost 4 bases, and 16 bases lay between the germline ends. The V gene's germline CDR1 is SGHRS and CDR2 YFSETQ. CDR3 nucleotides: TGCGCCAGCAGCTGGGCCCGGGGACTGGGCACCGGGGAGCTGTTTTTT. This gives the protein CASSWARGLGTGELFF.

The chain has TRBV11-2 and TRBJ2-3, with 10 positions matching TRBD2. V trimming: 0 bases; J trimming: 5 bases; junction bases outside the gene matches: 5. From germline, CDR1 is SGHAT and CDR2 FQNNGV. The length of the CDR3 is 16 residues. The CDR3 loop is CASSLDYPSGGDTQYF. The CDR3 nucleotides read TGTGCCAGCAGCTTAGATTACCCTAGCGGGGGAGATACGCAGTATTTT. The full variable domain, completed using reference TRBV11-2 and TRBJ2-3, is EAGVAQSPRYKIIEKRQSVAFWCNPISGHATLYWYQQILGQGPKLLIQFQNNGVVDDSQLPKDRFSAERLKGVDSTLKIQPAKLEDSAVYLCASSLDYPSGGDTQYFGPGTRLTVL.

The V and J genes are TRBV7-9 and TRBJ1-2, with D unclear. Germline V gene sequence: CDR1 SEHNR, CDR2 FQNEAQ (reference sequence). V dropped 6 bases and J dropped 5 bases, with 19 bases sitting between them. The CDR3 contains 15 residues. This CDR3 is CASSGRQEISYGYTF. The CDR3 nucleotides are TGTGCCAGCAGTGGACGGCAGGAGATTTCATATGGCTACACCTTC.

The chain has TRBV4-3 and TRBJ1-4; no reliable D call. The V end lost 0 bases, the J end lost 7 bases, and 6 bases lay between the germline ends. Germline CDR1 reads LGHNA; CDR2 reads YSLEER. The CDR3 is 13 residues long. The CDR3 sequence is CASSQENSEKLFF. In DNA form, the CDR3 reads TGCGCCAGCAGCCAAGAGAACAGTGAAAAACTGTTTTTT.